This T cell receptor beta chain is from a study of cytomegalovirus exposure and HLA in healthy donors. For the study at large: Drawn from HLA-typed donors, 80 million to 95 million unique TCRs were held in an early data release. Falling in the Caucasian-associated ancestry cluster were about 83% of around 370 genotyped donors.

Trimming took 6 bases from V and 7 from J, leaving 7 bases between them. The CDR3 is 11 amino acids. Germline CDR1 is SNHLY and CDR2 is FYNNEI. General observations from the study: An apparent linkage of common viral pathogens to several of the most significant clusters emerged in a later analysis.

This clone appeared once. What it binds is not known. Nominally healthy donors were sampled, though unrecorded immune exposures were likely. 60 Vbeta and 13 Jbeta primers were used in PCR. Data came from immunoSEQ multiplex PCR; TCRdb stores just in-frame clones and leaves some out. The table shows around 150,000 clones, with approximately 86% occurring only once. The TCR was taken from a woman under 30 in good health and CMV-seronegative. V gene TRBV2 combines with J gene TRBJ2-1; D call uncertain. The sample taken for sequencing was PBMCs. The CDR3 region is CASRTENEQFF. In DNA form, the CDR3 reads TGTGCCAGCAGAACAGAAAATGAGCAGTTCTTC.